This T cell receptor (beta chain) was sequenced for a study of blood T cell repertoires in COVID-19. Across roughly 25 US areas, participants ranged in age from 18 to 89 years. Clones were read by immunoSEQ multiplex PCR, and TCRdb kept only the in-frame ones, dropping some. This sample has under 250,000 clones; roughly four fifths occur once, and the top ten carry less than 2%. There are 19 residues in the CDR3. Germline V gene sequence: CDR1 MGHRA, CDR2 YSYEKL. J was trimmed by 3 bases and V by 0 bases; bases with no gene match: 13. The TCR comes from a man in his sixties who had recovered from COVID-19. The chain uses TRBV4-1 and TRBJ2-3; 9 positions match TRBD2. The material sequenced was PBMCs or T cells enriched from blood (not recorded which). CDR3 nucleotide sequence: TGCGCCAGCAGCCAAGATTATAGACTAGCGGCCGGGATGACAGATACGCAGTATTTT. Protein: CASSQDYRLAAGMTDTQYF.